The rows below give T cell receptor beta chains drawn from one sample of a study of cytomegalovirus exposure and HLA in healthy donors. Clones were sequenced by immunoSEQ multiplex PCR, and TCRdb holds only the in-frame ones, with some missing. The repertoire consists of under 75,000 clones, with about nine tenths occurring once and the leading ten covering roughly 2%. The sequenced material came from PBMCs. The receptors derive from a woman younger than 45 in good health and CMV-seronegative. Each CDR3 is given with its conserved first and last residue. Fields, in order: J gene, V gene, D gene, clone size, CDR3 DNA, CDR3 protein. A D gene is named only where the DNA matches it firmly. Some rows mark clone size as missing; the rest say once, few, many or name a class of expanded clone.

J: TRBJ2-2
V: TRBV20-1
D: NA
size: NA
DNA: TGCAGTGCTAGGGGAGGCGGGGAGCTGTTTTTT
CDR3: CSARGGGELFF

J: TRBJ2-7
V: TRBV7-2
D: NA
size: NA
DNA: TGTGCCAGCAGCTTAGTTACCTACGAGCAGTACTTC
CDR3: CASSLVTYEQYF

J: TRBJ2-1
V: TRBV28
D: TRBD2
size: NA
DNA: TGTGCCAGCAGGGACTTCGGACTAGCGGGACCCCGGGGCAATGAGCAGTTCTTC
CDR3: CASRDFGLAGPRGNEQFF

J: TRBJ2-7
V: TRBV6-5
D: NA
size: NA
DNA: TGTGCCAGCAGAATACAGGGCCCGTCCTACGAGCAGTACTTC
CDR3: CASRIQGPSYEQYF

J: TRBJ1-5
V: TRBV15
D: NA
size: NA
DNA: TGTGCCACCAGCAGAGAGAGGGTGAATCAGCCCCAGCATTTT
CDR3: CATSRERVNQPQHF

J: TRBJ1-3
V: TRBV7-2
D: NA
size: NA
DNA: TGTGCCAGCAGCTTGGTTGAGGGGCAGGGGTCTGGCGGAAACACCATATATTTT
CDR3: CASSLVEGQGSGGNTIYF

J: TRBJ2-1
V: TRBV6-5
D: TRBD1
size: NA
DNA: TGTGCCAGCAGGGACGGGACAGGGGTCCACAATGAGCAGTTCTTC
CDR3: CASRDGTGVHNEQFF

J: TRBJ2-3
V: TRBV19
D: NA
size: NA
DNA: TGTGCCAGTAGTATAGGCCCCGCGGGTACGCAGTATTTT
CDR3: CASSIGPAGTQYF

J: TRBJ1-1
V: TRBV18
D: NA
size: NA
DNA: TGTGCCAGCTCACCCCGATTAGAGGACACTGAAGCTTTCTTT
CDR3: CASSPRLEDTEAFF

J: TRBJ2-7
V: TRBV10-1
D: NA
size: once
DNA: TGCGCCAGCAGTGAACGACAGGCGAGGGGCGAGCAGTACTTC
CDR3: CASSERQARGEQYF

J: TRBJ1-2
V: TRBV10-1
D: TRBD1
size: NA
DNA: TGCGCCAGCAGTCCGGGACAGGGATTCTATGGCTACACCTTC
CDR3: CASSPGQGFYGYTF

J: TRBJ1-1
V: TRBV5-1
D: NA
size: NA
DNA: TGCGCCAGCAGCTTGGGTCTCAATCTAGGCGAAGCTTTCTTT
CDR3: CASSLGLNLGEAFF

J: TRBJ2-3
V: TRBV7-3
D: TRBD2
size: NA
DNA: TGTGCCAGCAGCTTACTAGGCGGGAGGGCAGATACGCAGTATTTT
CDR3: CASSLLGGRADTQYF

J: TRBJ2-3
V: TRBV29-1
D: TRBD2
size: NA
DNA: TGCAGCGTTGAAGGTGGGACTAGCGGGAGGGCCATAGATACGCAGTATTTT
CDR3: CSVEGGTSGRAIDTQYF

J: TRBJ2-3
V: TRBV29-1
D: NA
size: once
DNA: TGCAGCGTTGGTGGGGGCGAGGGCACAGATACGCAGTATTTT
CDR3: CSVGGGEGTDTQYF

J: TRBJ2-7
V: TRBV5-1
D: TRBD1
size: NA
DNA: TGCGCCAGCAGCTTGGCACAGGGGATACGGGAGCAGTACTTC
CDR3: CASSLAQGIREQYF

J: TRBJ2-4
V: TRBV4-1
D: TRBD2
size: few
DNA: TGCGCCAGCAGCCAACCTAGCGGGAGGTTACCCAAAAACATTCAGTACTTC
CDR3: CASSQPSGRLPKNIQYF

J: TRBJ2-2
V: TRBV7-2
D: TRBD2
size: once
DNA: TGTGCCAGCAGCTTTAGCGGGGCGAACACCGGGGAGCTGTTTTTT
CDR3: CASSFSGANTGELFF

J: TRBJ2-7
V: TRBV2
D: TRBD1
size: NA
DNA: TGTGCCAGCAAGGCAACAGGGGGCGTCGAGCAGTACTTC
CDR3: CASKATGGVEQYF

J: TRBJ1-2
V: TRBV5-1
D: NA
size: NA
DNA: TGCGCCAGCGGCCAGACTGGGGGGAGCTATGGCTACACCTTC
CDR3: CASGQTGGSYGYTF

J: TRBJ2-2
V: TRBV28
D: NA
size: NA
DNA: TGTGCCAGCAGTAGCCCCAGTCAGGGAGGATGGACCGGGGAGCTGTTTTTT
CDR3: CASSSPSQGGWTGELFF

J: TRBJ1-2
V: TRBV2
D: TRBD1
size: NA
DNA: TGTGCCAGCAGAGGACAGGGTAATTTCTATGGCTACACCTTC
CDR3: CASRGQGNFYGYTF

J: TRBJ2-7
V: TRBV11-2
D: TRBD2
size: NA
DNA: TGTGCCAGCAGTTGGGGACTAGCGGGTGGCTACGAGCAGTACTTC
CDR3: CASSWGLAGGYEQYF

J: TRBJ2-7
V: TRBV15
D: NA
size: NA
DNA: TGTGCCACCAGCACAGAGGGGGGCGAGCAGTACTTC
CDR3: CATSTEGGEQYF

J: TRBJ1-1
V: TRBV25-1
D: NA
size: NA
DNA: TGTGCCAGCAGTGAATTTGGAGGAGGGAACACTGAAGCTTTCTTT
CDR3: CASSEFGGGNTEAFF